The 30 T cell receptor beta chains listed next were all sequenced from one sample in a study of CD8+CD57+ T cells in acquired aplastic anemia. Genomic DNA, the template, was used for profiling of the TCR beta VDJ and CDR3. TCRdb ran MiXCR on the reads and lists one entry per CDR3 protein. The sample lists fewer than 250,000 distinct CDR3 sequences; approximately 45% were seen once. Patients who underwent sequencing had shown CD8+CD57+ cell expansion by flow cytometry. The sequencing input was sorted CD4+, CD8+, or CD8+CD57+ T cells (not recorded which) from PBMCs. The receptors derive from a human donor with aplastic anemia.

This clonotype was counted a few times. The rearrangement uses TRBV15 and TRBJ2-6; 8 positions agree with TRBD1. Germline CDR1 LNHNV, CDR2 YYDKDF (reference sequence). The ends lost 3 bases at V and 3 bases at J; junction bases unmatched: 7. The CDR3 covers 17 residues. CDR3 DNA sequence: TGTGCCACCAGCAGTGCTACAGGGGGTGATGGGGCCAACGTCCTGACTTTC. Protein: CATSSATGGDGANVLTF.

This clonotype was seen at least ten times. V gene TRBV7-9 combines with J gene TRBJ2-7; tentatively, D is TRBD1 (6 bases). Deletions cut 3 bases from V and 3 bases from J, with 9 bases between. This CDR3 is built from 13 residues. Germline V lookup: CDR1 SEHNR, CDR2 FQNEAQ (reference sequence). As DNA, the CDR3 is TGTGCCAGCAGCTTCCTCAGGGGCTACGAGCAGTACTTC. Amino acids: CASSFLRGYEQYF. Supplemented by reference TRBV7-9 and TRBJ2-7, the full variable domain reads DTGVSQNPRHKITKRGQNVTFRCDPISEHNRLYWYRQTLGQGPEFLTYFQNEAQLEKSRLLSDRFSAERPKGSFSTLEIQRTEQGDSAMYLCASSFLRGYEQYFGPGTRLTVT.

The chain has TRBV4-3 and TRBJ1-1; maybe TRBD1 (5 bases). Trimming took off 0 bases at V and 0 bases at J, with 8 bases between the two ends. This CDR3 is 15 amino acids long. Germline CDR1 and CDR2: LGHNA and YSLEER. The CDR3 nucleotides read TGCGCCAGCAGCCAAGATTGGGGCCTGAACACTGAAGCTTTCTTT. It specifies CASSQDWGLNTEAFF.

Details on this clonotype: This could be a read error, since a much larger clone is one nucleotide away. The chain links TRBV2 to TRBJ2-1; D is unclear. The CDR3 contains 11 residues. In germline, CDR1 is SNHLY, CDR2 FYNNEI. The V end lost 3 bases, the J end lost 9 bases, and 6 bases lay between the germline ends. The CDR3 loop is CASSEGGEQFF. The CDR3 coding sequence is TGTGCCAGCAGTGAGGGCGGTGAGCAGTTCTTC.

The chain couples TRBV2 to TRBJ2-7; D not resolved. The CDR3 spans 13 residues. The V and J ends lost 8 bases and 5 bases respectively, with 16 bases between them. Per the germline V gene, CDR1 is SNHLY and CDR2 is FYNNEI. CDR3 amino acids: CASAGAGVDEQYF. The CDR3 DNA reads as TGTGCCAGCGCTGGAGCTGGTGTCGACGAGCAGTACTTC.

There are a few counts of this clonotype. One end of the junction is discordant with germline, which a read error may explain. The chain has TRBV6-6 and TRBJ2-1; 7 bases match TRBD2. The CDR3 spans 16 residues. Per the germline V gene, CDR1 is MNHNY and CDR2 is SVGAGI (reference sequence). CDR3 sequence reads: CVSSSRGGRESDEQFF. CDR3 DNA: TGTGTCAGCAGTTCCCGCGGCGGGAGAGAGTCGGATGAGCAGTTCTTC.

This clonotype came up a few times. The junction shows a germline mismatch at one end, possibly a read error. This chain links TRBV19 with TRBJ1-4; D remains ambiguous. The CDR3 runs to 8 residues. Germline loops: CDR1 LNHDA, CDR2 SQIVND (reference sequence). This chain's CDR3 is CASSVQTF. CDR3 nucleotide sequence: TGTGCCAGTAGCGTCCAGACTTTT.

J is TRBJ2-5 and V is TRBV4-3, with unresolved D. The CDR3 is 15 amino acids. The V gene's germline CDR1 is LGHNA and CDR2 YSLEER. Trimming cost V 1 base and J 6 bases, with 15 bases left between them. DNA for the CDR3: TGCGCCAGCAGCCAAGTCGAAGGTTCCAGGCAGACCCAGTACTTC. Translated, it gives CASSQVEGSRQTQYF.

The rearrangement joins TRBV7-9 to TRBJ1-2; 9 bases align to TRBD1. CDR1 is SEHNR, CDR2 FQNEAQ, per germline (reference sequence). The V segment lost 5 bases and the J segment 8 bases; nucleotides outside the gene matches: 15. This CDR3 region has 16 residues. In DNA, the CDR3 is TGTGCCAGCAGCAACCACCATTCCGGGACAGGGTACGGCTACACCTTC. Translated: CASSNHHSGTGYGYTF.

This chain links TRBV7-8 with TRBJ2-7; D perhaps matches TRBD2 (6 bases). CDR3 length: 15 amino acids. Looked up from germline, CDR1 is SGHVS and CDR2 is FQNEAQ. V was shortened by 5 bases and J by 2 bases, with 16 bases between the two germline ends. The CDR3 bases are TGTGCCAGCAGCGCCCGGGCTAGCGCCACCTACGAGCAGTACTTC. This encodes CASSARASATYEQYF. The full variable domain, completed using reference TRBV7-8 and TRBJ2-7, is GAGVSQSPRYKVAKRGQDVALRCDPISGHVSLFWYQQALGQGPEFLTYFQNEAQLDKSGLPSDRFFAERPEGSVSTLKIQRTQQEDSAVYLCASSARASATYEQYFGPGTRLTVT.

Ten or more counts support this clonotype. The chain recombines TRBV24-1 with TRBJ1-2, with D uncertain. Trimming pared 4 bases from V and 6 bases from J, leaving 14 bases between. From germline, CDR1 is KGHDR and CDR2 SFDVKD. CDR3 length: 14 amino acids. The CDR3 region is CATSDRQSYHGYTF. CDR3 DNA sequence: TGTGCCACCAGTGACCGGCAGTCCTACCATGGCTACACCTTC.

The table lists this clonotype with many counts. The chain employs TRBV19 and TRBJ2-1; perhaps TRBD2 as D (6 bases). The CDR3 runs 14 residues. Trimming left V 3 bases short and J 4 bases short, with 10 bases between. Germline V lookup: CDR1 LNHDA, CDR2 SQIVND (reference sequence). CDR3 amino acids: CASSMAGTYNEQFF. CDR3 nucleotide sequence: TGTGCCAGTAGTATGGCGGGAACTTACAATGAGCAGTTCTTC.

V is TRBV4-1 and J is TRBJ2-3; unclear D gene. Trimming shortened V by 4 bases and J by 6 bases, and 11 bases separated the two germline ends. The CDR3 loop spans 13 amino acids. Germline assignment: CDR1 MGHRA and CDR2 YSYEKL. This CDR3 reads CASSPISVDTQYF. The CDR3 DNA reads TGCGCCAGCAGCCCCATCAGCGTTGATACGCAGTATTTT.

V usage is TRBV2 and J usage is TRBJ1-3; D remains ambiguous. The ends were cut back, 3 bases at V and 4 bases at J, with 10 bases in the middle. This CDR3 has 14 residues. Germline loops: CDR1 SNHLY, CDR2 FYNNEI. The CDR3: CASSDVVAGNTIYF. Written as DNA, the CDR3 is TGTGCCAGCAGTGATGTGGTAGCAGGAAACACCATATATTTT.

The CDR3 loop is CASSLQGRNTEAFF. In DNA, the CDR3 is TGTGCCAGCAGTTTACAGGGACGCAACACTGAAGCTTTCTTT. The gene calls are TRBV27 and TRBJ1-1, with D possibly TRBD1 on 5 matching bases. Trimming took off 2 bases at V and 2 bases at J, with 9 bases between the two ends. The CDR3 extends over 14 amino acids. Germline V gene data show CDR1 as MNHEY and CDR2 as SMNVEV (reference sequence).

CDR3 loop: CASSRTGQGSSYNEQFF. CDR3 DNA: TGTGCCAGCAGCCGAACGGGACAGGGGAGCTCCTACAATGAGCAGTTCTTC. This chain joins TRBV7-4 and TRBJ2-1, with 10 bases aligning to TRBD1. The V segment lost 5 bases and the J segment 0 bases; nucleotides outside the gene matches: 7. The germline CDR1 and CDR2 sequences are SGHVT and SQSDAQ. This CDR3 comprises 17 residues.

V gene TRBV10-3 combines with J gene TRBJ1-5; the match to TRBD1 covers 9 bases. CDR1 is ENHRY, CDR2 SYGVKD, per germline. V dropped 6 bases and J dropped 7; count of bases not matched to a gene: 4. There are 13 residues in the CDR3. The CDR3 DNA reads TGTGCCATCAGCTCACAGGGGGCGCAGCCCCAGCATTTT. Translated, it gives CAISSQGAQPQHF.

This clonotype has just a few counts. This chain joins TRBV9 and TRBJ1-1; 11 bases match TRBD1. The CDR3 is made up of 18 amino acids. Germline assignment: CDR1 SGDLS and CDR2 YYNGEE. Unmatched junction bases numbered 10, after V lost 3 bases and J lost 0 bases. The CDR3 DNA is TGTGCCAGCAGCGAGAAGGACAGGGGGCTTTTTATGAACACTGAAGCTTTCTTT. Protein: CASSEKDRGLFMNTEAFF.

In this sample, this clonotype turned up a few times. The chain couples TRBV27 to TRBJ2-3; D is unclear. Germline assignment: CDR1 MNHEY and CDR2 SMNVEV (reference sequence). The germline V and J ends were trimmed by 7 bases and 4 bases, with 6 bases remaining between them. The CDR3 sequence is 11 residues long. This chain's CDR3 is CASIFADTQYF. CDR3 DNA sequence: TGTGCCAGCATTTTTGCAGATACGCAGTATTTT.

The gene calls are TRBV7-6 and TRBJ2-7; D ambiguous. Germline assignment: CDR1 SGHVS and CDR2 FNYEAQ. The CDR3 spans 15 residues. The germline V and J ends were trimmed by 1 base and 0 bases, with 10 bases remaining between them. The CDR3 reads CASSLVAGASYEQYF. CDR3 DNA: TGTGCCAGCAGCTTAGTTGCCGGAGCCTCCTACGAGCAGTACTTC.

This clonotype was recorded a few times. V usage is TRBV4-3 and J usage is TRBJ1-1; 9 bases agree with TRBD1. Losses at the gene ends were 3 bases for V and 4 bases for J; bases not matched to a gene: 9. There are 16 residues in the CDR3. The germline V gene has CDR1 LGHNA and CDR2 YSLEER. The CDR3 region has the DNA TGCGCCAGCAGCCACCGACAGGGGGGTAGGGGCACTGAAGCTTTCTTT. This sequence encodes CASSHRQGGRGTEAFF.

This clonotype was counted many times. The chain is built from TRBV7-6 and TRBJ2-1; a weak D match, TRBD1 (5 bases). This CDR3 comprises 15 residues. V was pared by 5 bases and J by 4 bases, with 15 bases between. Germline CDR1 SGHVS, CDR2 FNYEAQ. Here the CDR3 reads CASSRTGPPYNEQFF. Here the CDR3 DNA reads TGTGCCAGCAGCCGTACAGGACCCCCATACAATGAGCAGTTCTTC.

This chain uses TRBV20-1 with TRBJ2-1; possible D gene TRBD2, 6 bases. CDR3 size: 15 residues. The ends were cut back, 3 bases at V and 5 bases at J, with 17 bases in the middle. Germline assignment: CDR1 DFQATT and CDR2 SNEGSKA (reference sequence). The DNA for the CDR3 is TGCAGTGCTAGGAAAGCGGGTGGGGATAACAATGAGCAGTTCTTC. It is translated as CSARKAGGDNNEQFF.

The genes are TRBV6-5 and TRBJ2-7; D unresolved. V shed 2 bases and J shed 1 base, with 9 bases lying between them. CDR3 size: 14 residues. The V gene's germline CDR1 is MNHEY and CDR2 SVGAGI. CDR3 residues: CASSYQTASYEQYF. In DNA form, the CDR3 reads TGTGCCAGCAGTTACCAAACGGCATCCTACGAGCAGTACTTC.

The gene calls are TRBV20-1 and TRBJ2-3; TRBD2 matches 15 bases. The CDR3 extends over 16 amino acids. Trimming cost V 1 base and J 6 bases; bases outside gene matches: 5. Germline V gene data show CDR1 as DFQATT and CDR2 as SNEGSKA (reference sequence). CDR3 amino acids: CSARVGTSGGRDTQYF. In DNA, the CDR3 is TGCAGTGCTAGAGTCGGGACTAGCGGGGGGAGGGATACGCAGTATTTT.

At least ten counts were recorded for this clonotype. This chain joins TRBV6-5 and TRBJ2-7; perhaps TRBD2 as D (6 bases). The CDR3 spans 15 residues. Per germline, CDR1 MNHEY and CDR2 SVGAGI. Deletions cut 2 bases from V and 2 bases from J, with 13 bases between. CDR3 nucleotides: TGTGCCAGCAGTTACGGGCAGGGAGGTGCCTACGAGCAGTACTTC. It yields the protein CASSYGQGGAYEQYF.

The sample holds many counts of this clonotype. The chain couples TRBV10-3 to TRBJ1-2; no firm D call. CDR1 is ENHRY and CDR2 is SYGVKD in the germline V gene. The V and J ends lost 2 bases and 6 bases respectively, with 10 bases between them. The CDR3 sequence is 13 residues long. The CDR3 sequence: CAISEGTIHGYTF. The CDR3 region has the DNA TGTGCCATCAGTGAGGGCACAATCCATGGCTACACCTTC.

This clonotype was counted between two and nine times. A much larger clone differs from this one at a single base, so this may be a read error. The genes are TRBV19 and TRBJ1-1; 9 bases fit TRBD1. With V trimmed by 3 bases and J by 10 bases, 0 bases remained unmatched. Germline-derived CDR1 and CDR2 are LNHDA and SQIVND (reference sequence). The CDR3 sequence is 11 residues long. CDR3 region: CASSMTGGAFF. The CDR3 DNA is TGTGCCAGTAGTATGACAGGGGGAGCTTTCTTT.

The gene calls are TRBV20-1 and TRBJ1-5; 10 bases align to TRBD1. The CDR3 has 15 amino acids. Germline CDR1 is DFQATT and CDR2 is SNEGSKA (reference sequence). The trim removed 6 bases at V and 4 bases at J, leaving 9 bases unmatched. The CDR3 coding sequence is TGCAGTGCCCAGCTGACAGGGGGCGGAAATCAGCCCCAGCATTTT. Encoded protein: CSAQLTGGGNQPQHF.

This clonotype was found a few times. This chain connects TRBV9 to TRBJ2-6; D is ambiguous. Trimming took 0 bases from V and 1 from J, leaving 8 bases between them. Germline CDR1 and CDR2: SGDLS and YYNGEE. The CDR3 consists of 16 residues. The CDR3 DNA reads TGTGCCAGCAGCGTAGGACGGGTATCTGGGGCCAACGTCCTGACTTTC. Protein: CASSVGRVSGANVLTF.